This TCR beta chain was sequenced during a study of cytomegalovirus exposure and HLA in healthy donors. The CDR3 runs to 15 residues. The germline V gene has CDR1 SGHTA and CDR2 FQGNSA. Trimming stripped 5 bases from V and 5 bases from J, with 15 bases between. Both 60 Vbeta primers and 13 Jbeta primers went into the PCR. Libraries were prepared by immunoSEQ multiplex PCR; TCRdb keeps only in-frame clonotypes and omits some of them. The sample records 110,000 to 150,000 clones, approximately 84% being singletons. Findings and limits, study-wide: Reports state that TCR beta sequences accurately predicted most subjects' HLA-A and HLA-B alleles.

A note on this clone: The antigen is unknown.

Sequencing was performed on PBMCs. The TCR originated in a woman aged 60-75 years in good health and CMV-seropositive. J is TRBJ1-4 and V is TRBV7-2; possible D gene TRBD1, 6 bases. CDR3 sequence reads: CASSQGQLPNEKLFF. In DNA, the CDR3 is TGTGCCAGCAGCCAGGGGCAGCTCCCGAATGAAAAACTGTTTTTT.